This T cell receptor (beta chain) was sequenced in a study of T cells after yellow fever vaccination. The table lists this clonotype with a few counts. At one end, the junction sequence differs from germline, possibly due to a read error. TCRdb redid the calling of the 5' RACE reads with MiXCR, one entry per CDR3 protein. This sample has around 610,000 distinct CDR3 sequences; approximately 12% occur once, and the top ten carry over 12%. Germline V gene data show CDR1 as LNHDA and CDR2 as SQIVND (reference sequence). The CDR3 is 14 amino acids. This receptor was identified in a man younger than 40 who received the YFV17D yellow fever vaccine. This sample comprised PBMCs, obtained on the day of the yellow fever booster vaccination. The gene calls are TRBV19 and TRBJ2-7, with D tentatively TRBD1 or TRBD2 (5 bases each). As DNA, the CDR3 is TGTGCCAGTAGTGGGGACGGGACCTCCCATGACCCTAACTTC. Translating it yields CASSGDGTSHDPNF.